The T cell receptor (beta chain) under discussion was sequenced for a study of cytomegalovirus exposure and HLA in healthy donors. Study observations and caveats: The study designated roughly 160 TCR beta chains cytomegalovirus-associated. Three chains linked to CMV were shown in vitro to be specific for CMV antigens. The dataset shows that most TCR sequences were rare, while some public TCRs occurred in many donors.

While the first cohort had 600 to 800 subjects, the donors belonged to the separate validation cohort of 100 to 150 subjects. Concerning this clone: The antigen remains undetermined.

Only in-frame clones appear in the TCRdb table, and some are missing; sequencing was by immunoSEQ multiplex PCR. The sample lists 140,000 or so clones, about 91% occurring once. This CDR3 contains 10 residues. The V gene lost 7 bases and the J gene lost 8 bases, with 9 bases spanning the gap. Germline V gives CDR1 DFQATT, CDR2 SNEGSKA (reference sequence). This chain links TRBV20-1 with TRBJ2-1; D unclear. Sequences were obtained from PBMCs. This sequence originates from a man between 18 and 35 years old in good health and CMV-seropositive. This chain's CDR3 is CSVPVHEQFF. Written as DNA, the CDR3 is TGCAGTGTCCCTGTCCATGAGCAGTTCTTC.